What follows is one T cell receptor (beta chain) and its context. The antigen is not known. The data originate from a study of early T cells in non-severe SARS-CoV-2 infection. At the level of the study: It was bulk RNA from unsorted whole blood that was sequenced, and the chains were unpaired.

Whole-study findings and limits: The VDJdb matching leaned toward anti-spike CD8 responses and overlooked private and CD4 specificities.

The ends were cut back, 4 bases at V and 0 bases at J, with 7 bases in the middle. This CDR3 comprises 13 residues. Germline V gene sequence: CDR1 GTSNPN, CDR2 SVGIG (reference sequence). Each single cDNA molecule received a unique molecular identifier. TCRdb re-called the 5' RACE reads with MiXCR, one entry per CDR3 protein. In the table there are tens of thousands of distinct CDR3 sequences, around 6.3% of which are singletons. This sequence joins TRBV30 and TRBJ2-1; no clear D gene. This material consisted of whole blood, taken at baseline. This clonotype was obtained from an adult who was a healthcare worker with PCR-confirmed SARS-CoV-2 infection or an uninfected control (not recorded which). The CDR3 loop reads CAWTPSSYNEQFF. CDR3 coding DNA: TGTGCCTGGACCCCGAGCTCCTACAATGAGCAGTTCTTC.